This entry describes one T cell receptor (beta chain). Its antigen remains unidentified. The data were taken from a study of T-cell memory formation after mild COVID-19. Using constant-segment primers, 5'RACE produced TCR alpha and TCR beta cDNA libraries carrying sample barcodes and UMIs. TCRdb reprocessed the 5' RACE reads with MiXCR, giving one entry per CDR3 protein. The sample comprises approximately 400,000 distinct CDR3 sequences, 20% to 30% of which are singletons, and 8.8% rests with the top ten. CDR1 and CDR2 from the germline V gene are DFQATT and SNEGSKA (reference sequence). The CDR3 has 18 residues. The V gene end was trimmed by 0 bases and the J gene end by 6 bases; junction bases not matched to a gene: 17. Overall study findings and caveats: Second-wave clones with a day 37 peak had unconfirmed SARS-CoV-2 specificity. There were some responding clones in pre-infection memory, which suggested that cross-reactive memory had joined. Among CD4+ contracting clones, most were CM and EM, and CD8+ ones EMRA.

The rearrangement uses TRBV20-1 and TRBJ2-1; 7 bases are shared with TRBD2. The clonotype was recovered from an adult woman who had mild COVID-19 (a few samples of this study predate the infection). Cell type and time point are not known. The sequencing input was PBMCs or a T cell subset sorted from them (not recorded which). The CDR3 region has the DNA TGCAGTGCTAGAGATGATGGGAGGGCGCAGTCAGGGTTCAATGAGCAGTTCTTC. Amino acids: CSARDDGRAQSGFNEQFF.